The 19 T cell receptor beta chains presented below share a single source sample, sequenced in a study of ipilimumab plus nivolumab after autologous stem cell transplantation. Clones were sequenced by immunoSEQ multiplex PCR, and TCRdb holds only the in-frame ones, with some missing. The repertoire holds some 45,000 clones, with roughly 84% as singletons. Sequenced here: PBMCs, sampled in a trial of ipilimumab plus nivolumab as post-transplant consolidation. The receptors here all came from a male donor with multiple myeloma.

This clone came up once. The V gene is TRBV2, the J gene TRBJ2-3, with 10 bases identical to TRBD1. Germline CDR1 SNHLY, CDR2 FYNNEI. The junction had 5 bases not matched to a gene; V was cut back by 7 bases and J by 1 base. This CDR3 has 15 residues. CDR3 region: CASKGGTGGTDTQYF. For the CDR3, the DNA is TGTGCCAGCAAGGGAGGGACAGGGGGCACAGATACGCAGTATTTT. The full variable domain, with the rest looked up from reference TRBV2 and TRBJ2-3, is EPEVTQTPSHQVTQMGQEVILRCVPISNHLYFYWYRQILGQKVEFLVSFYNNEISEKSEIFDDQFSVERPDGSNFTLKIRSTKLEDSAMYFCASKGGTGGTDTQYFGPGTRLTVL.

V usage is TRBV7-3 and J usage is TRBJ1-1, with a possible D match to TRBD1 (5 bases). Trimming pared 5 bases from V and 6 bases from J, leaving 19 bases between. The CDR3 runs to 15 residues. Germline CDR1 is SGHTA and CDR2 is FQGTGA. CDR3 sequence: CASSLSGDGLSEAFF. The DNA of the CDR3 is TGTGCCAGCAGCCTATCGGGGGACGGGCTTTCTGAAGCTTTCTTT.

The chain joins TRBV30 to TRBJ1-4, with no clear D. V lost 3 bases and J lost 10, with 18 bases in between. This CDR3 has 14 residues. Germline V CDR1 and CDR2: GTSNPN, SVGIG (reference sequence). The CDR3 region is CAWRSFGVDGKLFF. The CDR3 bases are TGTGCCTGGAGGTCTTTTGGGGTGGATGGAAAACTGTTTTTT. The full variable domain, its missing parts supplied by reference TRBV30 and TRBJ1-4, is SQTIHQWPATLVQPVGSPLSLECTVEGTSNPNLYWYRQAAGRGLQLLFYSVGIGQISSEVPQNLSASRPQDRQFILSSKKLLLSDSGFYLCAWRSFGVDGKLFFGSGTQLSVL.

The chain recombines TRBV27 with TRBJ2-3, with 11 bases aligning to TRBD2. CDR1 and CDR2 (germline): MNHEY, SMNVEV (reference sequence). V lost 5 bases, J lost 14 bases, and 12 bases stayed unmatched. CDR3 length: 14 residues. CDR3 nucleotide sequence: TGTGCCAGCAGTGCCCGACTAGCGGGGAACCTGGGGTATTTT. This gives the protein CASSARLAGNLGYF.

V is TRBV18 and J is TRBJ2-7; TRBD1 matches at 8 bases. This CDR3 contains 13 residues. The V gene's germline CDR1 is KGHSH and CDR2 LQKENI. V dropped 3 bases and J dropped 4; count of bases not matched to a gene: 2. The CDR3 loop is CASSPGTGYEQYF. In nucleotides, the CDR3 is TGTGCCAGCTCACCCGGGACAGGATACGAGCAGTACTTC. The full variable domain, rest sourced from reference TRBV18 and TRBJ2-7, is NAGVMQNPRHLVRRRGQEARLRCSPMKGHSHVYWYRQLPEEGLKFMVYLQKENIIDESGMPKERFSAEFPKEGPSILRIQQVVRGDSAAYFCASSPGTGYEQYFGPGTRLTVT.

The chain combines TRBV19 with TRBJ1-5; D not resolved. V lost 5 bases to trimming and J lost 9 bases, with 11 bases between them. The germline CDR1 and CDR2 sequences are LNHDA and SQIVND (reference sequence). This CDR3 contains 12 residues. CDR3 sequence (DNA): TGTGCCAGTAGTTCATACCCGGGGCCCCAGCATTTT. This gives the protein CASSSYPGPQHF.

This CDR3 is CASSLRGDSGNTIYF. The CDR3, as DNA: TGTGCCAGCTCACTACGGGGGGACTCTGGAAACACCATATATTTT. The chain carries TRBV18 and TRBJ1-3; D is perhaps TRBD1 (5 bases). The CDR3 is made up of 15 amino acids. Germline V gene data show CDR1 as KGHSH and CDR2 as LQKENI. Trimming took 4 bases from V and 0 from J, leaving 10 bases between them.

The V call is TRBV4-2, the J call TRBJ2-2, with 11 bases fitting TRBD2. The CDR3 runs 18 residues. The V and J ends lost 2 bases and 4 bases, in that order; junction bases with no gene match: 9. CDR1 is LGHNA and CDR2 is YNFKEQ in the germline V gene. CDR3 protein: CASSQPPTSGGVTGELFF. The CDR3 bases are TGTGCCAGCAGCCAACCACCAACTAGCGGGGGTGTCACCGGGGAGCTGTTTTTT.

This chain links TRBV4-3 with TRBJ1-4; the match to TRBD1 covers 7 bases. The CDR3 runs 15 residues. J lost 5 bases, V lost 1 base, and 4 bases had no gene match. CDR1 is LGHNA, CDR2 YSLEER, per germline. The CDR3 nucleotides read TGCGCCAGCAGCCAAGCGACAGGGCGGAATGAAAAACTGTTTTTT. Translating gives CASSQATGRNEKLFF.

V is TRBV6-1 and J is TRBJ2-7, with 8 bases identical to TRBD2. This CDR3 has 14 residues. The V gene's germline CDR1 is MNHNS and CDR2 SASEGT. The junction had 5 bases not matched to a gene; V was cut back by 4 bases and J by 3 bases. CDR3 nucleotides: TGTGCCAGCAGTGTGACGGGAGGGAGCTACGAGCAGTACTTC. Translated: CASSVTGGSYEQYF.

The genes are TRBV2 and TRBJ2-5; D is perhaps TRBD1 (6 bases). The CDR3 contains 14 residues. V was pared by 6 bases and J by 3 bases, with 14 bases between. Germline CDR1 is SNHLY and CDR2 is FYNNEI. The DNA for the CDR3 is TGTGCCAGCAGGAGGACAGTTGGAGAAGAGACCCAGTACTTC. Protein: CASRRTVGEETQYF.

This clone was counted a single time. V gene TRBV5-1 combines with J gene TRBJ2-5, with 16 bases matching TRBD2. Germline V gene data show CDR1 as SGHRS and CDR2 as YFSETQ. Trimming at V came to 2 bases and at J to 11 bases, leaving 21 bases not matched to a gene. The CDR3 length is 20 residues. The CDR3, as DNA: TGCGCCAGCAGCTTTAGTCCCGGGACTAGCGGGAGGGCCGGTTCTAGTGAGCAGTACTTC. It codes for CASSFSPGTSGRAGSSEQYF.

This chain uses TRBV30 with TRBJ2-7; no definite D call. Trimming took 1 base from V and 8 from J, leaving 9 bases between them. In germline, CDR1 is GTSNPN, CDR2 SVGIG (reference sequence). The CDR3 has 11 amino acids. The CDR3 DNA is TGTGCCTGGAGTGGTCTAGGAAAGCAGTACTTC. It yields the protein CAWSGLGKQYF. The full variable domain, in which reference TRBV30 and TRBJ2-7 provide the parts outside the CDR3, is SQTIHQWPATLVQPVGSPLSLECTVEGTSNPNLYWYRQAAGRGLQLLFYSVGIGQISSEVPQNLSASRPQDRQFILSSKKLLLSDSGFYLCAWSGLGKQYFGPGTRLTVT.

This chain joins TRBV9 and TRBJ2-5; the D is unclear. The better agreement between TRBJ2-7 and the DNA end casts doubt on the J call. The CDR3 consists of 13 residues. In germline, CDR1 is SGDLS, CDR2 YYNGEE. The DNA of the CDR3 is TGTGCCAGCAGCGGCGCCTCAAGGTTCGAGCAGTACTTC. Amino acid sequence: CASSGASRFEQYF.

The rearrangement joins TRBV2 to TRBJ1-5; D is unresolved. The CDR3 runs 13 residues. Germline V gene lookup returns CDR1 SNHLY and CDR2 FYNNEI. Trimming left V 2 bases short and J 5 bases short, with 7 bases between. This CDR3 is CASSEQADQPQHF. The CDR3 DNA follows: TGTGCCAGCAGTGAACAGGCCGATCAGCCCCAGCATTTT. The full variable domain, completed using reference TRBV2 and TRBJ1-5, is EPEVTQTPSHQVTQMGQEVILRCVPISNHLYFYWYRQILGQKVEFLVSFYNNEISEKSEIFDDQFSVERPDGSNFTLKIRSTKLEDSAMYFCASSEQADQPQHFGDGTRLSIL.

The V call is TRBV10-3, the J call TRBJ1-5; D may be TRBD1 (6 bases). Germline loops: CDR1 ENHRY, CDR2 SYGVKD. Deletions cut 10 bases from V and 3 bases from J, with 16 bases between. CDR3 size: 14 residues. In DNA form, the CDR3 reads TGTGCCACCTCGGGGGGGCAGAACAATCAGCCCCAGCATTTT. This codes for CATSGGQNNQPQHF.

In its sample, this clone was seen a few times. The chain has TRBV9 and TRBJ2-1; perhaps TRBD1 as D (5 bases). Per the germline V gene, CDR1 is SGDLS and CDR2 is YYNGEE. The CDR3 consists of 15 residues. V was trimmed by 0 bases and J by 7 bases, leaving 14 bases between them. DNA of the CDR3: TGTGCCAGCAGCGTAGCCTCAACAGGAGTAAATGAGCAGTTCTTC. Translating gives CASSVASTGVNEQFF.

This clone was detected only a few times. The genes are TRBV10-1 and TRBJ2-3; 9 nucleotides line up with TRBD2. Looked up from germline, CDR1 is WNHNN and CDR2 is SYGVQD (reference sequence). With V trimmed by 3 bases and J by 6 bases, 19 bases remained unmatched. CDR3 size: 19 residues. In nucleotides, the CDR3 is TGCGCCAGCAGTGATGGTCTAGCGGGACAAATACGGGTCGGGGATACGCAGTATTTT. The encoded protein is CASSDGLAGQIRVGDTQYF.

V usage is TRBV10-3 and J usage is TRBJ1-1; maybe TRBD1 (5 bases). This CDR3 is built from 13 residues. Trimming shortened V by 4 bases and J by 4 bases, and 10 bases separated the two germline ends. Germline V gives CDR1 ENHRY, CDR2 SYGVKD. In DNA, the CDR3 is TGTGCCATCAGTGGTTCAGGGTTCACTGAAGCTTTCTTT. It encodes CAISGSGFTEAFF.